The source of this TCR beta chain is a study of control samples from healthy donors and cancer patients. Notes on this clone: Other DNA variants within this sample encode the same CDR3.

Assay: immunoSEQ multiplex PCR; the TCRdb copy retains only in-frame clones and omits some. The sample consists of 120,000 or so clones, approximately 94% of them appearing once. The V and J ends lost 6 bases and 3 bases respectively, with 4 bases between them. This CDR3 has 11 amino acids. The source material was PBMCs. The receptor was isolated from a man aged 45-65 years with head and neck cancer. This chain links TRBV12-3 or TRBV12-4 with TRBJ2-3; D unclear. The CDR3 bases are TGTGCCAGCAGCTCGACAGATACGCAGTATTTT. Translating it yields CASSSTDTQYF.